This is a list of T cell receptor beta chains from one sample in a study of post-analysis software for immune sequencing data. TCRdb fed the PCR reads into MiXCR, producing one record per CDR3 protein. The table includes about 200,000 distinct CDR3 sequences, 29% detected once. Sequencing was performed on blood. These receptors all stem from a girl between 2 and 17 years old with multiple sclerosis. Each CDR3 is given with its conserved first and last residue. The D gene is left open where the match is weak. A clone size is listed for some rows: how often the clone was seen (once, few, many), or a class if it is expanded.

v_call	j_call	d_call	clone_size	cdr3_aa	cdr3_nt
TRBV4-2	TRBJ1-4	NA	few	CASSQVGGGVNEKLFF	TGTGCCAGCAGCCAAGTGGGCGGAGGAGTTAATGAAAAACTGTTTTTT
TRBV6-2/TRBV6-3	TRBJ2-3	TRBD2	few	CASKSGDRTDTQYF	TGTGCCAGCAAAAGCGGGGACCGCACAGATACGCAGTATTTT
TRBV5-1	TRBJ1-1	NA	NA	CASSLVGSMNTEAFF	TGCGCCAGCAGCTTGGTTGGCAGCATGAACACTGAAGCTTTCTTT
TRBV2	TRBJ2-3	NA	few	CASRKGLSTDTQYF	TGTGCCAGCAGAAAGGGCCTCAGCACAGATACGCAGTATTTT
TRBV20-1	TRBJ2-2	NA	NA	CSARLSQPNTGELFF	TGCAGTGCCCGGTTGAGTCAGCCGAACACCGGGGAGCTGTTTTTT
TRBV2	TRBJ2-4	NA	many	CASSRGRENIQYF	TGTGCCAGCAGCCGGGGCAGAGAAAACATTCAGTACTTC
TRBV6-6	TRBJ1-4	TRBD1	many	CASSDRGREKLFF	TGTGCCAGCAGCGACAGGGGGCGGGAAAAACTGTTTTTT
TRBV27	TRBJ2-1	NA	NA	CASSLSGGAYNKQFF	TGTGCCAGCAGTTTATCGGGCGGGGCCTACAATAAGCAGTTCTTC
TRBV29-1	TRBJ1-4	NA	few	CSVAFAATNEKLFF	TGCAGCGTTGCTTTTGCAGCAACTAATGAAAAACTGTTTTTT
TRBV20-1	TRBJ2-1	TRBD2	many	CSARTSTPRYNEQFF	TGCAGTGCTCGGACTAGCACGCCTCGTTACAATGAGCAGTTCTTC
TRBV6-1	TRBJ2-5	TRBD2	NA	CASNSLAGERETQYF	TGTGCCAGCAATTCTCTAGCGGGAGAACGGGAGACCCAGTACTTC
TRBV30	TRBJ2-7	TRBD1	NA	CAWRGQGANSYEQYF	TGTGCCTGGAGAGGACAGGGGGCGAATTCTTACGAGCAGTACTTC
TRBV14	TRBJ2-5	NA	NA	CASSRWQGEETQYF	TGTGCCAGCAGCCGTTGGCAGGGAGAGGAGACCCAGTACTTC
TRBV6-5	TRBJ1-2	NA	NA	CASRAGGRNYGYTF	TGTGCCAGCAGGGCGGGGGGGAGAAACTATGGCTACACCTTC
TRBV5-6	TRBJ2-3	NA	few	CASTLVGGTDTQYF	TGTGCCAGCACCCTAGTGGGAGGCACAGATACGCAGTATTTT
TRBV12-3/TRBV12-4	TRBJ1-2	TRBD1	many	CASSPGQGRGYTF	TGTGCCAGCAGTCCGGGACAGGGCCGTGGCTACACCTTC
TRBV7-8	TRBJ2-7	NA	NA	CASSLNPRQGEGEQYF	TGTGCCAGCAGCTTAAATCCGAGGCAGGGAGAAGGCGAGCAGTACTTC
TRBV12-3/TRBV12-4	TRBJ2-7	TRBD2	few	CASSPPGTSGSPYEQYF	TGTGCCAGCAGCCCGCCCGGGACTAGCGGGAGCCCCTACGAGCAGTACTTC
TRBV5-1	TRBJ1-1	NA	few	CASSLEGGGWNTEAFF	TGCGCCAGCAGCTTGGAGGGGGGTGGGTGGAACACTGAAGCTTTCTTT
TRBV5-1	TRBJ2-7	NA	NA	CASSLALGSYEQYF	TGCGCCAGCAGCTTGGCTCTTGGTTCCTACGAGCAGTACTTC
TRBV7-8	TRBJ2-4	TRBD2	few	CASSLGGGGKNIQYF	TGTGCCAGCAGCTTGGGCGGGGGGGGCAAAAACATTCAGTACTTC
TRBV28	TRBJ2-7	NA	NA	CASSTTRDEQYF	TGTGCCAGCAGTACGACTAGGGACGAGCAGTACTTC
TRBV20-1	TRBJ2-7	TRBD1	many	CSARAFLGRQGAREQYF	TGCAGTGCTAGAGCCTTCCTCGGACGCCAGGGGGCGAGGGAGCAGTACTTC
TRBV28	TRBJ2-7	NA	many	CASRPAGLYEQYF	TGTGCCAGCAGGCCCGCGGGGCTCTACGAGCAGTACTTC
TRBV19	TRBJ2-1	TRBD2	few	CASRTGTSGRRSSYNEQFF	TGTGCCAGTAGGACCGGGACTAGCGGCCGACGGAGCTCCTACAATGAGCAGTTCTTC
TRBV18	TRBJ2-1	TRBD2	few	CASSPQGLAGGYTQFF	TGTGCCAGCTCACCTCAAGGACTAGCGGGAGGGTATACCCAGTTCTTC
TRBV20-1	TRBJ2-7	TRBD1	many	CSARLGGVYEQYF	TGCAGTGCTAGGTTAGGGGGCGTTTACGAGCAGTACTTC
TRBV9	TRBJ1-5	NA	few	CASSPRAMGNQPQHF	TGTGCCAGCAGCCCGCGGGCCATGGGGAATCAGCCCCAGCATTTT
TRBV5-1	TRBJ1-1	NA	NA	CASSLGLGLNTEAFF	TGCGCCAGCAGCTTGGGGCTTGGGTTGAACACTGAAGCTTTCTTT
TRBV10-3	TRBJ2-5	NA	NA	CAIRESTTTETQYF	TGTGCCATCAGGGAGTCAACCACCACGGAGACCCAGTACTTC
TRBV20-1	TRBJ2-1	NA	NA	CSAVDYSYNEQFF	TGCAGTGCCGTAGACTACTCCTACAATGAGCAGTTCTTC
TRBV20-1	TRBJ1-5	NA	many	CSARAGAGQPQHF	TGCAGTGCTAGGGCGGGGGCGGGTCAGCCCCAGCATTTT
TRBV6-2/TRBV6-3	TRBJ1-5	NA	NA	CASSYSPGGSNQPQHF	TGTGCCAGCAGTTACTCTCCAGGCGGGAGCAATCAGCCCCAGCATTTT
TRBV5-1	TRBJ1-1	TRBD1	few	CASSLRGTVNTEAFF	TGCGCCAGCAGCTTGCGTGGGACAGTGAACACTGAAGCTTTCTTT
TRBV20-1	TRBJ1-2	NA	NA	CSAPEVGGLGTPYGYTF	TGCAGTGCTCCGGAGGTGGGGGGACTTGGTACCCCCTATGGCTACACCTTC
TRBV6-5	TRBJ2-1	NA	few	CASSYSLVGLSSYNEQFF	TGTGCCAGCAGTTACTCGCTCGTGGGACTCAGCTCCTACAATGAGCAGTTCTTC
TRBV7-2	TRBJ2-1	NA	NA	CAGSRGPYNEQFF	TGTGCCGGAAGTAGGGGCCCCTACAATGAGCAGTTCTTC
TRBV29-1	TRBJ1-1	NA	many	CSGASNTEAFF	TGCAGCGGTGCTTCGAACACTGAAGCTTTCTTT
TRBV29-1	TRBJ1-4	NA	many	CSVVADPNEKLFF	TGCAGCGTTGTTGCCGACCCAAATGAAAAACTGTTTTTT
TRBV2	TRBJ2-1	TRBD2	few	CASHFEAGGTEQFF	TGTGCCAGCCACTTTGAGGCGGGAGGAACTGAGCAGTTCTTC
TRBV11-2	TRBJ2-7	TRBD2	many	CASSPGGLDSYEQYF	TGTGCCAGCAGCCCCGGGGGACTAGATTCCTACGAGCAGTACTTC
TRBV5-1	TRBJ2-7	NA	few	CASSLEGRVDSYEQYF	TGCGCCAGCAGCTTGGAAGGCAGGGTTGATTCCTACGAGCAGTACTTC
TRBV24-1	TRBJ2-5	TRBD2	NA	CATSDPSGRTYNEQYF	TGTGCCACCAGTGATCCTAGCGGGAGGACCTACAATGAGCAGTACTTC
TRBV7-8	TRBJ2-1	TRBD2	NA	CASSSLAGGYDEQFF	TGTGCCAGCAGCTCACTAGCGGGAGGGTACGATGAGCAGTTCTTC
TRBV12-3/TRBV12-4	TRBJ1-6	TRBD1	NA	CASSPRDRDNSPLHF	TGTGCCAGCAGTCCCCGGGACAGGGATAATTCACCCCTCCACTTT
TRBV5-1	TRBJ1-1	TRBD1	few	CASSWVQGDTEAFF	TGCGCCAGCAGCTGGGTCCAGGGGGACACTGAAGCTTTCTTT
TRBV11-3	TRBJ1-1	NA	NA	CASSFNWNTEAFF	TGTGCCAGCAGCTTCAACTGGAACACTGAAGCTTTCTTT
TRBV2	TRBJ1-5	NA	once	CAGSDRIERNQPQHF	TGTGCCGGCAGTGACCGAATCGAAAGGAATCAGCCCCAGCATTTT
TRBV20-1	TRBJ1-1	NA	NA	CSASQRTNRNTEAFF	TGCAGTGCCAGCCAAAGAACGAATAGAAACACTGAAGCTTTCTTT
TRBV7-9	TRBJ2-2	TRBD1	NA	CASSRRDRNTGELFF	TGTGCCAGCAGCCGTCGGGACAGAAACACCGGGGAGCTGTTTTTT
TRBV29-1	TRBJ2-1	NA	NA	CGVELATSYSYNEQFF	TGCGGCGTTGAACTAGCCACTTCTTACTCCTACAATGAGCAGTTCTTC
TRBV20-1	TRBJ1-5	TRBD1	few	CSASSPTGTGALPQHF	TGCAGTGCTAGCAGCCCTACCGGGACAGGGGCATTGCCCCAGCATTTT
TRBV3-1	TRBJ2-3	NA	many	CASSQAAGVSTDTQYF	TGTGCCAGCAGCCAAGCAGCCGGGGTTAGCACAGATACGCAGTATTTT
TRBV5-6	TRBJ2-7	TRBD2	many	CASSLYSGSSYEQYF	TGTGCCAGCAGCTTGTACAGCGGGAGCTCCTACGAGCAGTACTTC
TRBV10-3	TRBJ1-4	NA	many	CAISQGLNEKLFF	TGTGCCATCAGTCAGGGCCTTAATGAAAAACTGTTTTTT
TRBV5-6	TRBJ2-3	TRBD2	NA	CASSTTSGGKYF	TGTGCCAGCAGCACTACTAGCGGGGGCAAGTATTTT
TRBV2	TRBJ2-1	NA	NA	CASRGGVFGPYNEQFF	TGTGCCAGCAGGGGGGGAGTTTTCGGCCCCTACAATGAGCAGTTCTTC
TRBV5-5	TRBJ1-5	NA	many	CASSLLTAYNQPQHF	TGTGCCAGCAGCTTGCTAACAGCGTACAATCAGCCCCAGCATTTT
TRBV29-1	TRBJ1-1	NA	few	CSVEDRRSKGAEAFF	TGCAGCGTTGAAGATCGGCGCAGCAAGGGGGCTGAAGCTTTCTTT